The source of this T cell receptor (beta chain) is a study of cytotoxic CD8 clonotypes in ibrutinib-treated CLL. Germline V lookup: CDR1 MRHNA, CDR2 SNTAGT. With 4 bases removed from V and 7 bases from J, the gap between germline ends came to 16 bases. This CDR3 is 15 amino acids long. The data were produced by immunoSEQ multiplex PCR, yet TCRdb's version contains in-frame clones alone and is incomplete. The data show more than 110,000 clones, 80% seen once. V and J are TRBV6-4 and TRBJ2-2; tentatively, D is TRBD1 (6 bases). The TCR sequence derives from a human donor with chronic lymphocytic leukemia. This specimen consisted of PBMCs, obtained after 36 months of ibrutinib treatment. CDR3 bases: TGTGCCAGCAGTGCAACAGGGACCCCGGGCGGGGAGCTGTTTTTT. Amino acid sequence: CASSATGTPGGELFF.